This passage covers 13 T cell receptor beta chains from one sample sequenced in a study of HIV-infected patients and healthy controls. cDNA was made from approximately 0.55 ug RNA using alpha and beta constant primers. Each of the alpha and beta chains got its own library through chain-specific third strand synthesis with indices. TCRdb recomputed calls from the 5' RACE reads with MiXCR, one row per CDR3 protein. Here the sample spans about 8,300 distinct CDR3 sequences, 9% to 10% being singletons. All unsorted peripheral T cells were captured because whole blood was used without fractionation. This specimen consisted of blood, obtained before antiretroviral therapy. These receptors were obtained from an adult with HIV infection.

This chain links TRBV12-3 or TRBV12-4 with TRBJ2-1; TRBD2 matches 8 bases. With 3 bases clipped from V and 6 bases from J, the junction kept 4 bases outside the gene matches. The CDR3 is 14 residues long. The chain's CDR3 is CASSFGGRSNEQFF. The CDR3 DNA sequence: TGTGCCAGCAGTTTCGGCGGGAGGTCCAATGAGCAGTTCTTC.

Ten or more counts support this clonotype. V and J are TRBV5-1 and TRBJ2-3; D is ambiguous. V shed 1 base and J shed 1 base, with 4 bases lying between them. Germline V gene data show CDR1 as SGHRS and CDR2 as YFSETQ. The length of the CDR3 is 13 residues. CDR3: CASSLTGTDTQYF. For the CDR3, the DNA is TGCGCCAGCAGCTTGACAGGCACAGATACGCAGTATTTT. The variable domain in full, completed from reference TRBV5-1 and TRBJ2-3, reads KAGVTQTPRYLIKTRGQQVTLSCSPISGHRSVSWYQQTPGQGLQFLFEYFSETQRNKGNFPGRFSGRQFSNSRSEMNVSTLELGDSALYLCASSLTGTDTQYFGPGTRLTVL.

This clonotype is labeled medium-sized. This chain uses TRBV5-4 with TRBJ2-7, with 9 nucleotides matching TRBD1. The germline gives CDR1 SGHNT, CDR2 YYREEE (reference sequence). The CDR3 is made up of 15 amino acids. Trimming removed 3 bases from V and 2 bases from J; junction bases left unmatched: 6. CDR3 nucleotide sequence: TGTGCCAGCAGCTCGGGACAGGGCGCGGCCTACGAGCAGTACTTC. It yields the protein CASSSGQGAAYEQYF.

In its sample, this clonotype is medium-sized. This rearrangement joins TRBV15 to TRBJ1-5; 7 bases fit TRBD1. This CDR3 has 16 residues. The germline V gene has CDR1 LNHNV and CDR2 YYDKDF (reference sequence). The V gene end was trimmed by 0 bases and the J gene end by 4 bases; junction bases not matched to a gene: 6. This chain's CDR3 is CATSRDQGEFNQPQHF. The DNA for the CDR3 is TGTGCCACCAGCAGAGATCAGGGGGAGTTTAATCAGCCCCAGCATTTT.

This clonotype was recorded at least ten times. The chain uses TRBV10-2 and TRBJ2-5; D tentatively reads TRBD1 or TRBD2 (5 bases each). The V gene lost 8 bases and the J gene lost 5 bases, with 15 bases spanning the gap. Germline CDR1 is WSHSY and CDR2 is SAAADI. The CDR3 sequence is 13 residues long. As DNA, the CDR3 is TGCGCCAGCGGGCCCCCAGGGAGTGAGACCCAGTACTTC. It is translated as CASGPPGSETQYF.

The chain links TRBV29-1 to TRBJ2-3; 8 nucleotides agree with TRBD2. The CDR3 length is 14 residues. Per the germline V gene, CDR1 is SQVTM and CDR2 is ANQGSEA. The ends lost 8 bases at V and 5 bases at J; junction bases unmatched: 12. DNA of the CDR3: TGCAGCCTCAGGTCCAGCGGGGGCGAAGATACGCAGTATTTT. It encodes CSLRSSGGEDTQYF.

This clonotype is medium-sized by share. The V and J genes are TRBV6-2 or TRBV6-3 and TRBJ2-7; tentative D call: TRBD2 (6 bases). Germline CDR1 and CDR2: MNHEY and SVGEGT. The CDR3 totals 11 residues. The germline V and J ends were trimmed by 6 bases and 7 bases, with 10 bases remaining between them. The CDR3 nucleotides are TGTGCCAGCAGAGACAGCGGGGAGCAGTACTTC. It translates to CASRDSGEQYF.

This clonotype occurred many times. The chain combines TRBV4-1 with TRBJ1-1; D gene uncertain. The CDR3 extends over 14 amino acids. The V end lost 4 bases, the J end lost 4 bases, and 13 bases lay between the germline ends. Germline values: CDR1 MGHRA, CDR2 YSYEKL. This CDR3 reads CASSPPLTSTEAFF. The CDR3 DNA reads TGCGCCAGCAGCCCTCCCTTGACATCCACTGAAGCTTTCTTT.

The rearrangement links TRBV7-9 to TRBJ1-2, with D hard to call. CDR1 is SEHNR, CDR2 FQNEAQ, per germline (reference sequence). Trimming removed 1 base from V and 6 bases from J, with 9 bases in between. CDR3 size: 13 residues. CDR3 amino acids: CASSLESLHGYTF. In nucleotides, the CDR3 is TGTGCCAGCAGCTTAGAGTCCTTACATGGCTACACCTTC.

This clonotype was seen ten or more times. This rearrangement joins TRBV29-1 to TRBJ2-3; D possibly corresponds to TRBD1 (6 bases). The CDR3 runs 13 residues. Trimming shortened V by 1 base and J by 5 bases, and 10 bases separated the two germline ends. From germline, CDR1 is SQVTM and CDR2 ANQGSEA. The CDR3 DNA sequence: TGCAGCGTTGAAGCACCGACAGGAGATACGCAGTATTTT. Amino acid sequence: CSVEAPTGDTQYF.

V usage is TRBV5-4 and J usage is TRBJ2-1; TRBD2 agrees at 9 bases. CDR1 and CDR2 (germline): SGHNT, YYREEE (reference sequence). With 1 base clipped from V and 0 bases from J, the junction kept 2 bases outside the gene matches. The CDR3 runs 16 residues. The CDR3 DNA is TGTGCCAGCAGCTTGAAGACTAGCGGCTCCTACAATGAGCAGTTCTTC. Amino acids: CASSLKTSGSYNEQFF.

By its share, this clonotype is medium-sized. The chain has TRBV19 and TRBJ1-5, with a tentative D call TRBD1 (5 bases). The CDR3 sequence is 14 residues long. Between the trimmed V and J ends, which lost 8 bases and 5 bases, there was a span of 16 bases. From germline, CDR1 is LNHDA and CDR2 SQIVND (reference sequence). The CDR3 is CASAADIPDQPQHF. The CDR3 coding sequence is TGTGCCAGTGCCGCGGACATACCTGATCAGCCCCAGCATTTT.

This clonotype was found many times. The chain employs TRBV10-2 and TRBJ1-2; perhaps TRBD1 as D (5 bases). Per germline, CDR1 WSHSY and CDR2 SAAADI. The CDR3 extends over 12 amino acids. Trimming cost V 4 bases and J 3 bases, with 6 bases left between them. The CDR3 coding sequence is TGCGCCAGCAGTGCGGGGGACTATGGCTACACCTTC. Translating it yields CASSAGDYGYTF.